One sample yielded the 19 T cell receptor beta chains listed below, sequenced in a study of early T cells in non-severe SARS-CoV-2 infection. TCRdb reanalysed the 5' RACE reads using MiXCR and keeps one entry per CDR3 protein. The repertoire includes more than 85,000 distinct CDR3 sequences, about 12% of them detected once, and about 6% sits in the top ten. Sample: whole blood. These receptors all come from an adult who was a healthcare worker with PCR-confirmed SARS-CoV-2 infection or an uninfected control (not recorded which).

The V and J genes are TRBV6-1 and TRBJ2-7; D is ambiguous. There are 13 residues in the CDR3. Trimming removed 2 bases from V and 6 bases from J, with 11 bases in between. CDR1 and CDR2 (germline): MNHNS, SASEGT. Written as DNA, the CDR3 is TGTGCCAGCAGTGAATTAAGTTACGGCGAGCAGTACTTC. Amino acids: CASSELSYGEQYF.

Points on this clonotype: Just one base apart from a much larger clone, this may be a read error. The final CDR3 position lacks the conserved phenylalanine or tryptophan, pointing to a likely read error. This rearrangement joins TRBV28 to TRBJ2-7; 9 positions agree with TRBD1. Germline V gene data show CDR1 as MDHEN and CDR2 as SYDVKM. This CDR3 is 16 amino acids long. J lost 0 bases, V lost 6 bases, and 9 bases had no gene match. CDR3 region: CASRSTGTGNSYEQYL. CDR3 nucleotide sequence: TGTGCCAGCAGATCAACCGGGACAGGGAACTCCTACGAGCAGTACCTC.

The chain couples TRBV10-2 to TRBJ2-5, with 8 bases aligning to TRBD1. The CDR3 runs 13 residues. Germline V CDR1 and CDR2: WSHSY, SAAADI. V shed 7 bases, J shed 7 bases, and the junction held 8 bases outside the gene matches. CDR3 loop: CASTRGQGGTQYF. In DNA, the CDR3 is TGCGCCAGCACCAGAGGACAGGGCGGGACCCAGTACTTC.

This clonotype showed up many times. This chain links TRBV12-3 or TRBV12-4 with TRBJ1-5, with 7 bases matching TRBD1. The trim removed 3 bases at V and 3 bases at J, leaving 2 bases unmatched. The CDR3 loop spans 14 amino acids. The CDR3 coding sequence is TGTGCCAGCAGTTTCGACAGGGCCAATCAGCCCCAGCATTTT. This sequence encodes CASSFDRANQPQHF.

This clonotype was counted many times. The V call is TRBV27, the J call TRBJ2-3; possibly TRBD1 for D (5 bases). CDR1 and CDR2 (germline): MNHEY, SMNVEV (reference sequence). The CDR3 contains 16 residues. V was trimmed by 7 bases and J by 4 bases, leaving 21 bases between them. CDR3 sequence (DNA): TGTGCCAGCAAGACGGCCCATTCTAAGGGGTCAGATACGCAGTATTTT. It is translated as CASKTAHSKGSDTQYF.

The rearrangement links TRBV20-1 to TRBJ2-5; TRBD2 might be the D (5 bases). Germline V CDR1 and CDR2: DFQATT, SNEGSKA (reference sequence). The ends were cut back, 8 bases at V and 2 bases at J, with 15 bases in the middle. The CDR3 length is 13 residues. CDR3 in DNA: TGCAGTAACGTGGGAGTTTCTCAAGAGACCCAGTACTTC. It translates to CSNVGVSQETQYF.

For this clonotype: One end of the junction is discordant with germline, which a read error may explain. The chain joins TRBV9 to TRBJ2-7, with D maybe TRBD2 (6 bases). CDR1 and CDR2 (germline): SGDLS, YYNGEE. CDR3 length equals 14 residues. The CDR3 nucleotides read TGTGCCATCAGCGTAACAGCGGGCTCCTACGAGCAGTACTTC. This translates into CAISVTAGSYEQYF. Supplemented by reference TRBV9 and TRBJ2-7, the full variable domain reads DSGVTQTPKHLITATGQRVTLRCSPRSGDLSVYWYQQSLDQGLQFLIQYYNGEERAKGNILERFSAQQFPDLHSELNLSSLELGDSALYFCAISVTAGSYEQYFGPGTRLTVT.

The sample holds many counts of this clonotype. This chain connects TRBV5-1 to TRBJ2-5, with D tentatively TRBD1 (5 bases). The CDR3 totals 13 residues. The V and J ends lost 2 bases and 5 bases respectively, with 10 bases between them. Germline V CDR1 and CDR2: SGHRS, YFSETQ. In DNA, the CDR3 is TGCGCCAGCAGCTTTCAGGGTGGGGAGACCCAGTACTTC. Its protein is CASSFQGGETQYF.

The chain recombines TRBV5-5 with TRBJ1-2; D uncertain. CDR3 length: 14 residues. Trimming removed 0 bases at V and 2 bases at J, with 8 bases between. Germline CDR1 reads SGHKS; CDR2 reads YYEKEE (reference sequence). CDR3: CASSLASGNYGYTF. CDR3 in DNA: TGTGCCAGCAGCTTGGCGAGTGGAAACTATGGCTACACCTTC.

J is TRBJ2-3 and V is TRBV24-1, with unresolved D. Germline V gene lookup returns CDR1 KGHDR and CDR2 SFDVKD. The V end was cut by 4 bases, the J end by 2 bases, with 15 bases between. The CDR3 spans 16 residues. CDR3 protein: CATSDPRHITTDTQYF. In nucleotides, the CDR3 is TGTGCCACCAGTGACCCTCGACACATTACCACAGATACGCAGTATTTT.

This sequence joins TRBV6-6 and TRBJ2-7, with no clear D. Trimming cost V 2 bases and J 2 bases, with 10 bases left between them. Germline values: CDR1 MNHNY, CDR2 SVGAGI (reference sequence). There are 14 residues in the CDR3. In nucleotides, the CDR3 is TGTGCCAGCAGTTACGTCGGACCTCCCTACGAGCAGTACTTC. It codes for CASSYVGPPYEQYF.

The rearrangement uses TRBV20-1 and TRBJ2-7; D remains ambiguous. From germline, CDR1 is DFQATT and CDR2 SNEGSKA (reference sequence). V dropped 6 bases and J dropped 6 bases, with 15 bases sitting between them. This CDR3 has 12 residues. CDR3 DNA sequence: TGCAGTGCACGAAAGGGTTTTGCCGAGCAGTACTTC. Translating gives CSARKGFAEQYF.

The chain combines TRBV5-1 with TRBJ2-3; D gene uncertain. In germline, CDR1 is SGHRS, CDR2 YFSETQ. V was clipped by 0 bases and J by 6 bases, with 14 bases between them. The CDR3 consists of 15 residues. The CDR3 nucleotides are TGCGCCAGCAGCTTGGACGGCAGAACTTCGGATACGCAGTATTTT. Residues: CASSLDGRTSDTQYF.

The chain recombines TRBV20-1 with TRBJ2-3; tentative D call: TRBD2 (6 bases). Deletions cut 1 base from V and 1 base from J, with 12 bases between. The CDR3 loop spans 15 amino acids. Germline CDR1 and CDR2: DFQATT and SNEGSKA (reference sequence). The chain's CDR3 is CSARGHQRGTDTQYF. The CDR3 nucleotides are TGCAGTGCTAGAGGCCACCAGCGGGGCACAGATACGCAGTATTTT.

J is TRBJ2-3 and V is TRBV13, with 12 bases lining up with TRBD2. This CDR3 spans 15 amino acids. The V segment lost 3 bases and the J segment 3 bases; nucleotides outside the gene matches: 1. In germline, CDR1 is PRHDT, CDR2 FYEKMQ (reference sequence). The CDR3 sequence: CASSFTSGRTDTQYF. CDR3 in DNA: TGTGCCAGCAGCTTTACTAGCGGGAGGACAGATACGCAGTATTTT.

At least ten counts were recorded for this clonotype. This chain uses TRBV7-9 with TRBJ1-1; D remains ambiguous. Trimming stripped 2 bases from V and 5 bases from J, with 12 bases between. Germline V gene sequence: CDR1 SEHNR, CDR2 FQNEAQ (reference sequence). CDR3 size: 14 residues. CDR3 sequence (DNA): TGTGCCAGCAGCTTAAGCCCCCTGGGGACTGAAGCTTTCTTT. Protein sequence: CASSLSPLGTEAFF.

The rearrangement joins TRBV4-1 to TRBJ2-2; 10 nucleotides line up with TRBD1. The ends lost 2 bases at V and 5 bases at J; junction bases unmatched: 2. This CDR3 region has 15 residues. The germline CDR1 and CDR2 sequences are MGHRA and YSYEKL. The CDR3 coding sequence is TGCGCCAGCAGCCAATGGGACAGGGGAACCGGGGAGCTGTTTTTT. Residues: CASSQWDRGTGELFF.

This clonotype was detected only a few times. The rearrangement joins TRBV20-1 to TRBJ1-5; D not certain. With 3 bases removed from V and 5 bases from J, the gap between germline ends came to 11 bases. The CDR3 has 13 amino acids. Germline assignment: CDR1 DFQATT and CDR2 SNEGSKA (reference sequence). The CDR3 sequence is CSASQETDQPQHF. CDR3 DNA: TGCAGTGCTAGTCAAGAGACGGATCAGCCCCAGCATTTT.

This clonotype came up a few times. The chain recombines TRBV7-7 with TRBJ2-2; TRBD1 matches 8 bases. The CDR3 extends over 17 amino acids. From germline, CDR1 is SSHAT and CDR2 FNYEAQ (reference sequence). Unmatched junction bases numbered 8, after V lost 0 bases and J lost 5 bases. The CDR3: CASSLAPDRAGTGELFF. The CDR3 nucleotides are TGTGCCAGCAGCTTAGCCCCGGACAGGGCGGGGACCGGGGAGCTGTTTTTT.